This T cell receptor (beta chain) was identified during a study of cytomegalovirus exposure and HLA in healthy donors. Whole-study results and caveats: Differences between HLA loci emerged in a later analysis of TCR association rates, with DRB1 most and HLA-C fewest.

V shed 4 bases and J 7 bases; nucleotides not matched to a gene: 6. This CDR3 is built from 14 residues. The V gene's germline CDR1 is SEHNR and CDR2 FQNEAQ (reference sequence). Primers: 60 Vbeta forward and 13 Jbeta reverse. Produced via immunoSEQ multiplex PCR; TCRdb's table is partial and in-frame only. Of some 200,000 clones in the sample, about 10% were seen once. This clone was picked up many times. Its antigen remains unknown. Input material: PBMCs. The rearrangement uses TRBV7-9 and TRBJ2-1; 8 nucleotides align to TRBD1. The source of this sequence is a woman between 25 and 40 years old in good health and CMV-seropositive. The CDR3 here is CASSSTGVPNEQFF. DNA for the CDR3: TGTGCCAGCAGCTCGACAGGGGTCCCTAATGAGCAGTTCTTC.